These 26 T cell receptor beta chains were sequenced from one sample in a study of CD8 T cells in Susac syndrome. The RNA input was about 0.5 to 1 ug, and it was reverse transcribed with random hexamers. Each CDR3 protein is one row after TCRdb ran MiXCR on the immunoSEQ multiplex PCR reads. The sample has 160,000 or so distinct CDR3 sequences, approximately 96% seen once. Source material: CD4+ T cells from PBMCs. These receptors all stem from a human donor with Susac syndrome.

The chain employs TRBV15 and TRBJ2-1; either TRBD1 or TRBD2 may fit D (6 bases each). The V end lost 8 bases, the J end lost 2 bases, and 13 bases lay between the germline ends. CDR1 is LNHNV and CDR2 is YYDKDF in the germline V gene (reference sequence). This CDR3 comprises 14 residues. The CDR3 loop is CATLEGGTYNEQFF. The CDR3 DNA reads as TGTGCCACCTTGGAAGGGGGGACCTACAATGAGCAGTTCTTC.

The chain carries TRBV3-1 and TRBJ2-3; maybe TRBD1 (6 bases). The CDR3 has 15 residues. Looked up from germline, CDR1 is LGHDT and CDR2 is YNNKEL (reference sequence). V lost 1 base and J lost 4, with 12 bases in between. CDR3 DNA sequence: TGTGCCAGCAGCCAAGGGGCAGGGGCGGCAGATACGCAGTATTTT. Protein: CASSQGAGAADTQYF.

V gene TRBV14 combines with J gene TRBJ1-2, with D possibly being TRBD1 (5 bases). The germline V gene has CDR1 SGHDN and CDR2 FVKESK. The CDR3 runs to 14 residues. Trimming took off 4 bases at V and 4 bases at J, with 13 bases between the two ends. CDR3 bases: TGTGCCAGCAGCCTCGGAGACAGATTCTATGGCTACACCTTC. Encoded protein: CASSLGDRFYGYTF.

J is TRBJ2-5 and V is TRBV7-2; 7 positions agree with TRBD2. Germline values: CDR1 SGHTA, CDR2 FQGNSA. V shed 6 bases and J 12 bases; nucleotides not matched to a gene: 10. This CDR3 contains 12 residues. For the CDR3, the DNA is TGTGCCAGCAGAAGCGGGAACGGGCTCGAGTACTTC. It specifies CASRSGNGLEYF.

The chain recombines TRBV12-3 or TRBV12-4 with TRBJ1-6, with 9 nucleotides matching TRBD1. Trimming cost V 6 bases and J 8 bases; bases outside gene matches: 5. The CDR3 spans 14 residues. CDR3 protein: CASSKGQGYSPLHF. The DNA of the CDR3 is TGTGCCAGCAGCAAGGGACAGGGTTATTCACCCCTCCACTTT.

This clonotype was observed once. V is TRBV29-1 and J is TRBJ2-5; D remains unclear. The germline CDR1 and CDR2 sequences are SQVTM and ANQGSEA. The V end was cut by 4 bases, the J end by 5 bases, with 11 bases between. The CDR3 spans 12 residues. The CDR3 nucleotides are TGCAGCGTTGGGAAGCTGGGGGAGACCCAGTACTTC. Protein sequence: CSVGKLGETQYF.

The V gene is TRBV4-1, the J gene TRBJ2-2, with D perhaps TRBD1 or TRBD2 (5 bases each). Germline V gene sequence: CDR1 MGHRA, CDR2 YSYEKL. This CDR3 is 16 amino acids long. V was shortened by 3 bases and J by 4 bases, with 15 bases between the two germline ends. The CDR3 DNA reads TGCGCCAGCAGCCATCACGGGACGCTTGGCACCGGGGAGCTGTTTTTT. Its protein is CASSHHGTLGTGELFF.

V is TRBV6-5 and J is TRBJ2-7; D uncertain. Trimming removed 6 bases at V and 9 bases at J, with 24 bases between. Germline CDR1 and CDR2: MNHEY and SVGAGI. The CDR3 consists of 15 residues. CDR3 protein: CASSTTSDASSRQYF. The CDR3 nucleotides are TGTGCCAGCAGCACCACCTCGGACGCATCATCTAGGCAGTACTTC.

The chain has TRBV6-5 and TRBJ2-3; the D call may be TRBD1 or TRBD2 (5 bases each). The CDR3 is made up of 14 amino acids. Germline V lookup: CDR1 MNHEY, CDR2 SVGAGI. V dropped 6 bases and J dropped 1 base, with 11 bases sitting between them. The CDR3 sequence: CASRRDGRTDTQYF. The CDR3 DNA reads as TGTGCCAGCAGACGGGACGGCCGCACAGATACGCAGTATTTT.

The chain recombines TRBV12-3 or TRBV12-4 with TRBJ2-1; 8 bases fit TRBD1. The trim removed 6 bases at V and 3 bases at J, leaving 4 bases unmatched. CDR3 length: 14 amino acids. The DNA for the CDR3 is TGTGCCAGCAGGCGGACAGGGAACTACAATGAGCAGTTCTTC. This encodes CASRRTGNYNEQFF.

This clonotype occurred once. The genes are TRBV9 and TRBJ2-1, with TRBD2 matching over 7 bases. Germline values: CDR1 SGDLS, CDR2 YYNGEE. V lost 10 bases to trimming and J lost 10 bases; unmatched junction nucleotides: 8. There are 11 residues in the CDR3. CDR3 region: CAGLRRGEQFF. CDR3 nucleotides: TGTGCCGGCCTTCGGCGGGGGGAGCAGTTCTTC.

V gene TRBV29-1 combines with J gene TRBJ2-7, with 7 bases that match TRBD1. Germline trimming cut 5 bases from V and 5 bases from J; bases unmatched to any gene: 9. In germline, CDR1 is SQVTM, CDR2 ANQGSEA. This CDR3 comprises 13 residues. In nucleotides, the CDR3 is TGCAGCGTTCGCAGAGGGGGCTTCGACGAGCAGTACTTC. It translates to CSVRRGGFDEQYF.

This rearrangement joins TRBV25-1 to TRBJ2-1; 7 nucleotides align to TRBD1. V was pared by 3 bases and J by 7 bases, with 3 bases of the junction left unmatched. Per the germline V gene, CDR1 is MGHDK and CDR2 is SYGVNS. This CDR3 has 13 residues. The CDR3 region is CASSDRGINEQFF. In DNA form, the CDR3 reads TGTGCCAGCAGTGACAGGGGGATAAATGAGCAGTTCTTC. The full variable domain, with the rest looked up from reference TRBV25-1 and TRBJ2-1, is EADIYQTPRYLVIGTGKKITLECSQTMGHDKMYWYQQDPGMELHLIHYSYGVNSTEKGDLSSESTVSRIRTEHFPLTLESARPSHTSQYLCASSDRGINEQFFGPGTRLTVL.

The chain recombines TRBV27 with TRBJ1-4; unclear D gene. CDR1 is MNHEY and CDR2 is SMNVEV in the germline V gene (reference sequence). The CDR3 runs 14 residues. V lost 2 bases and J 6 bases, leaving 10 bases between the germline ends. The CDR3 loop reads CASSLPPLDEKLFF. CDR3 nucleotides: TGTGCCAGCAGTTTACCCCCTCTGGATGAAAAACTGTTTTTT.

J is TRBJ1-6 and V is TRBV6-5, with D possibly TRBD1 on 5 matching bases. This CDR3 comprises 16 residues. From germline, CDR1 is MNHEY and CDR2 SVGAGI. Trimming took 1 base from V and 7 from J, leaving 14 bases between them. CDR3 loop: CASSYFRATQNSPLHF. The CDR3 coding sequence is TGTGCCAGCAGTTACTTCAGGGCGACCCAGAATTCACCCCTCCACTTT.

The chain uses TRBV6-4 and TRBJ2-5; TRBD1 might be the D (6 bases). Between the trimmed V and J ends, which lost 3 bases and 3 bases, there was a span of 11 bases. The CDR3 consists of 14 residues. Germline V gives CDR1 MRHNA, CDR2 SNTAGT. The CDR3 is CASSEGAREETQYF. The CDR3 nucleotides are TGTGCCAGCAGTGAGGGGGCGCGTGAAGAGACCCAGTACTTC.

V usage is TRBV12-3 or TRBV12-4 and J usage is TRBJ2-7; D remains ambiguous. CDR3 length equals 11 residues. Trimming left V 4 bases short and J 4 bases short, with 5 bases between. CDR3 in DNA: TGTGCCAGCAGTTACACTTACGAGCAGTACTTC. The encoded protein is CASSYTYEQYF.

V is TRBV25-1 and J is TRBJ2-7; 7 nucleotides match TRBD1. Losses at the gene ends were 1 base for V and 6 bases for J; bases not matched to a gene: 9. Germline V CDR1 and CDR2: MGHDK, SYGVNS. This CDR3 has 15 amino acids. The CDR3: CASSESSQTGREQYF. For the CDR3, the DNA is TGTGCCAGCAGTGAATCTTCCCAGACAGGGCGCGAGCAGTACTTC.

This clonotype was observed a single time. V is TRBV7-9 and J is TRBJ1-5; D is perhaps TRBD1 (5 bases). The CDR3 sequence is 14 residues long. V lost 6 bases and J lost 4, with 13 bases in between. Germline assignment: CDR1 SEHNR and CDR2 FQNEAQ (reference sequence). The CDR3 coding sequence is TGTGCCAGCAGGGCGACAGACGCAAATCAGCCCCAGCATTTT. Translation: CASRATDANQPQHF. The variable domain in full, completed from reference TRBV7-9 and TRBJ1-5, reads DTGVSQNPRHKITKRGQNVTFRCDPISEHNRLYWYRQTLGQGPEFLTYFQNEAQLEKSRLLSDRFSAERPKGSFSTLEIQRTEQGDSAMYLCASRATDANQPQHFGDGTRLSIL.

V and J are TRBV7-9 and TRBJ2-3; 8 bases are shared with TRBD2. CDR3 length: 17 amino acids. Germline trimming cut 4 bases from V and 2 bases from J; bases unmatched to any gene: 11. Germline CDR1 reads SEHNR; CDR2 reads FQNEAQ (reference sequence). CDR3 sequence (DNA): TGTGCCAGCAGCTCCCCCCGGGGGGGCCTGAACACAGATACGCAGTATTTT. This sequence encodes CASSSPRGGLNTDTQYF.

The chain employs TRBV12-3 or TRBV12-4 and TRBJ1-4; no clear D. V shed 2 bases and J shed 5 bases, with 12 bases lying between them. The CDR3 totals 15 residues. The CDR3 nucleotides are TGTGCCAGCAGTTTAATAGATGGTGGGAATGAAAAACTGTTTTTT. This gives the protein CASSLIDGGNEKLFF.

The rearrangement uses TRBV7-6 and TRBJ2-1, with D hard to call. The CDR3 is made up of 16 amino acids. Per the germline V gene, CDR1 is SGHVS and CDR2 is FNYEAQ. The ends were cut back, 5 bases at V and 0 bases at J, with 14 bases in the middle. The CDR3 coding sequence is TGTGCCAGCAGCCCAGAACCCATCCTCTCCTACAATGAGCAGTTCTTC. Protein product: CASSPEPILSYNEQFF.

This rearrangement joins TRBV13 to TRBJ1-6, with D hard to call. From germline, CDR1 is PRHDT and CDR2 FYEKMQ (reference sequence). CDR3 length: 12 residues. V was trimmed by 6 bases and J by 9 bases, leaving 9 bases between them. CDR3 DNA sequence: TGTGCCAGCAGGCTTCGGGGTTCACCCCTCCACTTT. Translation: CASRLRGSPLHF. The full variable domain, its missing parts supplied by reference TRBV13 and TRBJ1-6, is AAGVIQSPRHLIKEKRETATLKCYPIPRHDTVYWYQQGPGQDPQFLISFYEKMQSDKGSIPDRFSAQQFSDYHSELNMSSLELGDSALYFCASRLRGSPLHFGNGTRLTVT.

The V and J genes are TRBV4-3 and TRBJ2-7; the D gene is possibly TRBD1 (5 bases). The germline V gene encodes CDR1 LGHNA and CDR2 YSLEER. V was shortened by 0 bases and J by 5 bases, with 14 bases between the two germline ends. This CDR3 contains 15 residues. The CDR3 spells CASSQDGIRANEQYF. CDR3 DNA: TGCGCCAGCAGCCAAGATGGGATCAGGGCGAACGAGCAGTACTTC.

The chain is built from TRBV2 and TRBJ2-1, with D perhaps given as TRBD1 or TRBD2 (5 bases each). The ends were cut back, 6 bases at V and 8 bases at J, with 8 bases in the middle. CDR3 length: 11 amino acids. CDR1 is SNHLY and CDR2 is FYNNEI in the germline V gene. CDR3 protein: CASRGTDEQFF. The CDR3 DNA sequence: TGTGCCAGCAGGGGGACCGATGAGCAGTTCTTC. The variable domain in full, completed from reference TRBV2 and TRBJ2-1, reads EPEVTQTPSHQVTQMGQEVILRCVPISNHLYFYWYRQILGQKVEFLVSFYNNEISEKSEIFDDQFSVERPDGSNFTLKIRSTKLEDSAMYFCASRGTDEQFFGPGTRLTVL.

This clonotype showed up just once. V is TRBV7-7 and J is TRBJ2-5; D perhaps matches TRBD2 (6 bases). Trimming removed 4 bases at V and 2 bases at J, with 11 bases between. The CDR3 covers 14 residues. Germline CDR1 reads SSHAT; CDR2 reads FNYEAQ (reference sequence). Written as DNA, the CDR3 is TGTGCCAGCAGCTCCGTCGGAGGGCAAGAGACCCAGTACTTC. It encodes CASSSVGGQETQYF.